This T cell receptor beta chain is drawn from a study of blood T cell repertoires in COVID-19. About the study: Italy, Spain and the United States were the sources of the convalescent and acute COVID-19 samples. PBMCs, B-cell-depleted T cells, or T cells were the source of the cDNA or gDNA that made up the material.

There are 11 residues in the CDR3. Germline CDR1 LNHDA, CDR2 SQIVND (reference sequence). Losses at the gene ends were 10 bases for V and 7 bases for J; bases not matched to a gene: 6. Original processing notes: For nucleated cells, counts were estimated from reference gene primer amplification. The data were produced by immunoSEQ multiplex PCR, yet TCRdb's version contains in-frame clones alone and is incomplete. D and trimming come from the DNA, and the V and J calls and clone size come from that table. The table has about 160,000 clones, 76% seen once. The TCR originated in a woman over 75 with acute or convalescent COVID-19. This sequence joins TRBV19 and TRBJ2-7; TRBD2 agrees at 8 bases. Source material: peripheral blood. The CDR3 DNA reads as TGTGCCACCAGCGGGAGAGATGAGCAGTACTTC. Its translation is CATSGRDEQYF.